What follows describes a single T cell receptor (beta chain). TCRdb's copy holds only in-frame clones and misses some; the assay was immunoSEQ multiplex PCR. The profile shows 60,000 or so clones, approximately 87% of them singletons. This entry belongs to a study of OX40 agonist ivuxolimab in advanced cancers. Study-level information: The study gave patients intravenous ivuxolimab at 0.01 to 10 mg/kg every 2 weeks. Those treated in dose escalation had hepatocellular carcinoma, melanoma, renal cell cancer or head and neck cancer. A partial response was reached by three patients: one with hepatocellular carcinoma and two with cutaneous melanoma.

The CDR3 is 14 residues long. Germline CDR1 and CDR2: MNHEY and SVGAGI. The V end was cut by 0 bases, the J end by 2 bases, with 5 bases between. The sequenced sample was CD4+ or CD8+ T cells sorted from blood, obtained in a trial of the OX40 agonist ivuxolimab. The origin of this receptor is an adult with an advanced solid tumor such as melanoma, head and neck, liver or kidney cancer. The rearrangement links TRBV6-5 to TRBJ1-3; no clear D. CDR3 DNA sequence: TGTGCCAGCAGTTACTCGACCACTGGAAACACCATATATTTT. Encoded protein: CASSYSTTGNTIYF.